This T cell receptor (beta chain) was profiled in a study of blood T cell repertoires in COVID-19. Overall study context: COVID-19 samples from acute and convalescent phases originated in the United States, Italy and Spain. Sample material is recorded as cDNA or gDNA derived from T cells, B-cell-depleted T cells, or PBMCs.

This clone was counted between two and nine times. In the original workflow: Amplified reference gene primers provided the basis for estimating nucleated cell counts. Clones were sequenced by immunoSEQ multiplex PCR, and TCRdb holds only the in-frame ones, with some missing. V, J and clone size derive from that table, while D and trimming were established from the DNA sequence. The repertoire holds about 110,000 clones, 69% seen once, with about 6% in the top ten. Sample: peripheral blood. The source is a man older than 75 with acute or convalescent COVID-19.

For the CDR3, the DNA is TGTGCCAGCAGCCTACAGGGAGCCAGGAGGCAGCCCCAGCATTTT. This codes for CASSLQGARRQPQHF. V usage is TRBV28 and J usage is TRBJ1-5, with D possibly TRBD1 on 6 matching bases. CDR3 length equals 15 residues. V lost 6 bases and J lost 7, with 19 bases in between. Germline CDR1 is MDHEN and CDR2 is SYDVKM.